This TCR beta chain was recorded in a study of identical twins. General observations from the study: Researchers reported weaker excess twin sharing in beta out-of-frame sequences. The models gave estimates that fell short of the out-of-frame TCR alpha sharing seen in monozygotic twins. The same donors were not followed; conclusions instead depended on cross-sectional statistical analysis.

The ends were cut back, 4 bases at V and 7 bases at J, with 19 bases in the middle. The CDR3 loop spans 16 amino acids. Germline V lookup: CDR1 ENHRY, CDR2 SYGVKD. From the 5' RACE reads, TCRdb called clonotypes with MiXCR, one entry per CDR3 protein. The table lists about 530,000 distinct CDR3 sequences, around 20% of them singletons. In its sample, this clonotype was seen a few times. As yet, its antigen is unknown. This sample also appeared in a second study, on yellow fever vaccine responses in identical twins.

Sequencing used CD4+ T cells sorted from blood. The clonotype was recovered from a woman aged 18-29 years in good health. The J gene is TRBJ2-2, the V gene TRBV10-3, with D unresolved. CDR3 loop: CAISGFGSRGNGELFF. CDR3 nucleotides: TGTGCCATCAGTGGGTTCGGGTCGCGAGGAAACGGGGAGCTGTTTTTT.